One and the same sample provided the 8 T cell receptor beta chains below, sequenced in a study of T cells in Graves' hyperthyroidism and ophthalmopathy. Authors of the study amplified TCR beta CDR3 regions from RNA transcripts. Primed by the HTBI set, a first-round RT-PCR was run on the TCR CDR3. One entry per CDR3 protein results from TCRdb running MiXCR on the multiplex PCR reads. The sample contains around 760,000 distinct CDR3 sequences, approximately 40% of which appear only once. Sample: blood. These receptors all come from a woman aged 40-49 years with Graves' hyperthyroidism.

This clonotype has ten or more counts. The chain couples TRBV29-1 to TRBJ1-4; no clear D. The CDR3 consists of 13 residues. The ends were cut back, 5 bases at V and 4 bases at J, with 11 bases in the middle. Looked up from germline, CDR1 is SQVTM and CDR2 is ANQGSEA. CDR3 sequence: CSVRPSGNEKLFF. DNA for the CDR3: TGCAGCGTTCGGCCGTCGGGTAATGAAAAACTGTTTTTT.

In the case of this clonotype: Just one base apart from a much larger clone, this may be a read error. The V and J genes are TRBV7-3 and TRBJ1-1; D uncertain. Between the trimmed V and J ends, which lost 4 bases and 2 bases, there was a span of 11 bases. Germline CDR1 SGHTA, CDR2 FQGTGA. CDR3 size: 14 residues. CDR3: CASSSRPHNTEAFF. The DNA for the CDR3 is TGTGCCAGCAGCTCCAGACCGCATAACACTGAAGCTTTCTTT.

This clonotype was picked up many times. The genes are TRBV10-2 and TRBJ1-1; 9 nucleotides align to TRBD1. Germline CDR1 and CDR2: WSHSY and SAAADI. The CDR3 runs 14 residues. V dropped 7 bases and J dropped 3; count of bases not matched to a gene: 6. Written as DNA, the CDR3 is TGCGCCAGCACCAGGGACAGGGTTGACACTGAAGCTTTCTTT. Encoded protein: CASTRDRVDTEAFF.

This clonotype was seen more than once but under ten times. The chain carries TRBV6-5 and TRBJ2-2; the match to TRBD1 covers 8 bases. V lost 6 bases to trimming and J lost 4 bases; unmatched junction nucleotides: 7. This CDR3 has 15 residues. Germline V gene lookup returns CDR1 MNHEY and CDR2 SVGAGI. Written as DNA, the CDR3 is TGTGCCAGCAGCCTCGAGACAGGGGTCACCGGGGAGCTGTTTTTT. As protein: CASSLETGVTGELFF.

This chain connects TRBV9 to TRBJ2-2; D is perhaps TRBD1 (5 bases). From germline, CDR1 is SGDLS and CDR2 YYNGEE. CDR3 length equals 16 residues. Trimming took 4 bases from V and 0 from J, leaving 13 bases between them. In DNA, the CDR3 is TGTGCCAGCAGCCAAGGGGTCACCGCGAACACCGGGGAGCTGTTTTTT. Protein sequence: CASSQGVTANTGELFF.

This clonotype was picked up many times. V is TRBV7-9 and J is TRBJ1-1; weak D call: TRBD1 (6 bases). V was cut by 6 bases and J by 3 bases, with 17 bases left in between. The CDR3 extends over 15 amino acids. CDR1 is SEHNR, CDR2 FQNEAQ, per germline (reference sequence). The CDR3 is CASRNQGISDTEAFF. The CDR3 DNA reads TGTGCCAGCAGAAATCAGGGGATCTCGGACACTGAAGCTTTCTTT. The whole variable domain, remainder taken from reference TRBV7-9 and TRBJ1-1, is DTGVSQNPRHKITKRGQNVTFRCDPISEHNRLYWYRQTLGQGPEFLTYFQNEAQLEKSRLLSDRFSAERPKGSFSTLEIQRTEQGDSAMYLCASRNQGISDTEAFFGQGTRLTVV.

This clonotype was counted between two and nine times. The CDR3: CSASRDYSYEQYF. Here the CDR3 DNA reads TGCAGTGCTAGTCGGGACTATTCCTACGAGCAGTACTTC. The chain joins TRBV20-1 to TRBJ2-7; 7 bases fit TRBD2. The CDR3 sequence is 13 residues long. Germline-derived CDR1 and CDR2 are DFQATT and SNEGSKA (reference sequence). The V gene end was trimmed by 3 bases and the J gene end by 1 base; junction bases not matched to a gene: 3.

The CDR3: CAGATNSPLHF. The CDR3 region has the DNA TGTGCCGGGGCGACGAATTCACCCCTCCACTTT. V gene TRBV2 combines with J gene TRBJ1-6, with TRBD1 as a possible D gene (5 bases). With 11 bases removed from V and 7 bases from J, the gap between germline ends came to 9 bases. CDR3 length equals 11 residues. Germline V CDR1 and CDR2: SNHLY, FYNNEI.